Given below is one T cell receptor beta chain in context. The sample belongs to a study of T cell changes during pregnancy in multiple sclerosis. Germline CDR1 and CDR2: SGHRS and YFSETQ. Trimming stripped 0 bases from V and 1 base from J, with 7 bases between. The CDR3 spans 14 residues. Method: immunoSEQ multiplex PCR; TCRdb's copy keeps in-frame clones and lacks some. The table shows tens of thousands of clones, with roughly nine tenths occurring only once. This material consisted of CD4+ T cells from peripheral blood mononuclear cells, taken in the third trimester of pregnancy. This chain connects TRBV5-1 to TRBJ1-2, with D possibly being TRBD1 (5 bases). This receptor was identified in a female donor in good health, enrolled as a control in a pregnancy study. This CDR3 is CASSLGQLNYGYTF. DNA of the CDR3: TGCGCCAGCAGCTTGGGACAGCTTAACTATGGCTACACCTTC.